Listed below are T cell receptor beta chains from one sample, sequenced in a study of blood T cell repertoires in COVID-19. Profiling relied on immunoSEQ multiplex PCR, and the TCRdb table lists in-frame clones only, not all of them. Of around 340,000 clones listed, approximately 86% were seen once; the top ten hold around 7.5%. Sequencing was carried out using peripheral blood. Receptors were obtained from a woman aged 55 to 70 with COVID-19, enrolled during active disease. The CDR3 runs from the conserved cysteine through the conserved F or W. Each record gives: D gene, J gene, clone size, V gene, CDR3 protein, CDR3 DNA. The D gene is left open where the match is weak. The size entry is marked missing in some rows and otherwise reads once, few, many or a size class.

TRBD2 | TRBJ2-5 | NA | TRBV7-9 | CASSPGGQETQYF | TGTGCCAGCAGCCCGGGGGGGCAAGAGACCCAGTACTTC
NA | TRBJ1-6 | NA | TRBV9 | CASSPRGDNSPLHF | TGTGCCAGCAGCCCCCGCGGGGACAATTCACCCCTCCACTTT
NA | TRBJ1-2 | once | TRBV6-5 | CASSFRGPYGYTF | TGTGCCAGCAGTTTCCGGGGTCCGTATGGCTACACCTTC
NA | TRBJ2-2 | NA | TRBV4-1 | CASSQATGTTGELFF | TGCGCCAGCAGCCAAGCAACCGGGACAACCGGGGAGCTGTTTTTT
TRBD2 | TRBJ2-1 | NA | TRBV9 | CASSVGTSGTNEQFF | TGTGCCAGCAGCGTAGGGACTAGCGGGACGAATGAGCAGTTCTTC
NA | TRBJ1-5 | NA | TRBV27 | CASSLGSSNQPQHF | TGTGCCAGCAGTTTGGGCTCAAGCAATCAGCCCCAGCATTTT
NA | TRBJ1-1 | NA | TRBV19 | CASSMGLGKNTEAFF | TGTGCCAGTAGTATGGGCCTCGGGAAGAACACTGAAGCTTTCTTT
TRBD1 | TRBJ2-1 | NA | TRBV6-5 | CASSYGTGAFNEQFF | TGTGCCAGCAGTTACGGGACAGGTGCGTTCAATGAGCAGTTCTTC
NA | TRBJ1-1 | NA | TRBV5-4 | CASSPLMAGYTEAFF | TGTGCCAGCAGCCCCCTCATGGCAGGGTACACTGAAGCTTTCTTT
NA | TRBJ2-7 | NA | TRBV4-1 | CASSQDAGSSYEQYF | TGCGCCAGCAGCCAAGATGCGGGGAGTTCCTACGAGCAGTACTTC
TRBD2 | TRBJ2-1 | NA | TRBV6-6 | CASSYLSGGQQFF | TGTGCCAGCAGTTACCTTAGCGGGGGTCAGCAGTTCTTC
NA | TRBJ2-2 | NA | TRBV5-6 | CASSTGSAGELFF | TGTGCCAGCAGCACAGGGTCGGCCGGGGAGCTGTTTTTT
TRBD1 | TRBJ2-1 | NA | TRBV18 | CASSPRDSYNEQFF | TGTGCCAGCTCACCCCGGGACAGCTACAATGAGCAGTTCTTC
TRBD1 | TRBJ2-7 | NA | TRBV12-3/TRBV12-4 | CASRGDRGHEQYF | TGTGCCAGCAGGGGGGACAGGGGGCACGAGCAGTACTTC
NA | TRBJ1-2 | NA | TRBV9 | CASSVSGVNYGYTF | TGTGCCAGCAGCGTATCAGGGGTTAACTATGGCTACACCTTC
NA | TRBJ1-3 | NA | TRBV18 | CASSPSRANGNTIYF | TGTGCCAGCTCACCATCCAGGGCCAATGGAAACACCATATATTTT
TRBD1 | TRBJ1-2 | NA | TRBV5-6 | CASSLEGGTGLYGYTF | TGTGCCAGCAGCTTGGAAGGAGGGACAGGCCTCTATGGCTACACCTTC
TRBD1 | TRBJ1-2 | NA | TRBV7-2 | CASSPQRGRGGYTF | TGTGCCAGCAGCCCCCAGAGGGGGCGCGGAGGCTACACCTTC